This T cell receptor beta chain derives from a study of CXCR4 blockade with PD-1 therapy in pancreatic cancer. Study-level findings and limits: Frequent tumor clones were encoded by many distinct rearrangements, suggesting shared antigens.

This clone was counted a few times. What it binds is unknown. The length of the CDR3 is 14 residues. Per germline, CDR1 SGDLS and CDR2 YYNGEE. V dropped 9 bases and J dropped 6 bases, with 20 bases sitting between them. Produced via immunoSEQ multiplex PCR; TCRdb's table is partial and in-frame only. The sample has approximately 1,500 clones, over 40% seen once. Source material: tumor tissue. The source is a human donor with pancreatic ductal adenocarcinoma. The chain employs TRBV9 and TRBJ2-3, with a weak D call TRBD2 (6 bases). The CDR3, as DNA: TGTGCCACCGGGGGAAGACTGACTGCGGATACGCAGTATTTT. Translated, it gives CATGGRLTADTQYF.